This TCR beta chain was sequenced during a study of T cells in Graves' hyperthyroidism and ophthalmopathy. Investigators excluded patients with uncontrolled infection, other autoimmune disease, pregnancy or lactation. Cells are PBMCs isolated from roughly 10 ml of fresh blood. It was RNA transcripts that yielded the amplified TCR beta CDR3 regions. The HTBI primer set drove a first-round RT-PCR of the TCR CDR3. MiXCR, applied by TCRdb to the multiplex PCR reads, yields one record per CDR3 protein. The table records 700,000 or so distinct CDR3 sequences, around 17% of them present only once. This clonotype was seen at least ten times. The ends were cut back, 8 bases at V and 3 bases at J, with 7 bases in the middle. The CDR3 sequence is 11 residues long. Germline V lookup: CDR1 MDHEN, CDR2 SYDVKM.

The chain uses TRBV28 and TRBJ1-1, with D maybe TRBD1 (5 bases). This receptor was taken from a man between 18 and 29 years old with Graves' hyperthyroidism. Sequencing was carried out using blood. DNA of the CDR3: TGTGCCAGCGGGGGGGACACTGAAGCTTTCTTT. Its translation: CASGGDTEAFF.